The 5 T cell receptor beta chains given below trace back to one sample, sequenced in a study of blood T cell repertoires in COVID-19 (TCRdb year 2020). Receptor amplification or capture employed the immunoSEQ multiplex PCR assay. TCRdb limited this immuneACCESS table to in-frame rearrangements with V and J called. A share of clones is missing; checked studies link under half to unresolved V genes, and the rest is unexplained. Here the sample has about 160,000 clones; 60% to 85% occur a single time. Around 8.1% of the sample belongs to the ten largest clones. Sequencing was carried out using peripheral blood. The receptor set was obtained from a woman aged 55-75 years with COVID-19, enrolled during active disease.

This rearrangement joins TRBV3-1 (or the pseudogene TRBV3-2) to TRBJ2-3; tentative D call: TRBD2 (6 bases). Trimming cost V 2 bases and J 4 bases, with 13 bases left between them. CDR3 size: 15 residues. Germline V gene data show CDR1 as LGHDT and CDR2 as YNNKEL (reference sequence). CDR3 residues: CASSQLRGGADTQYF. The CDR3 nucleotides read TGTGCCAGCAGCCAACTAAGGGGCGGGGCAGATACGCAGTATTTT.

The rearrangement uses TRBV9 and TRBJ2-7, with TRBD2 as a possible D gene (6 bases). The CDR3 extends over 15 amino acids. Trimming took 4 bases from V and 4 from J, leaving 18 bases between them. Looked up from germline, CDR1 is SGDLS and CDR2 is YYNGEE. In nucleotides, the CDR3 is TGTGCCAGCAGCCCAAGTACGGGAGTGCAATACGAGCAGTACTTC. Translation gives CASSPSTGVQYEQYF.

This chain uses TRBV28 with TRBJ1-5, with D perhaps TRBD1 (5 bases). V was trimmed by 5 bases and J by 5 bases, leaving 10 bases between them. The CDR3 is 13 amino acids. Germline CDR1 MDHEN, CDR2 SYDVKM. This CDR3 reads CASSPPRDQPQHF. The CDR3 DNA reads as TGTGCCAGCAGTCCCCCCAGGGATCAGCCCCAGCATTTT. The whole variable domain, remainder taken from reference TRBV28 and TRBJ1-5, is DVKVTQSSRYLVKRTGEKVFLECVQDMDHENMFWYRQDPGLGLRLIYFSYDVKMKEKGDIPEGYSVSREKKERFSLILESASTNQTSMYLCASSPPRDQPQHFGDGTRLSIL.

The V and J genes are TRBV12-5 and TRBJ2-1; D perhaps matches TRBD2 (6 bases). Germline CDR1 LGHNT, CDR2 FRNRAP. The CDR3 length is 14 residues. Trimming pared 6 bases from V and 7 bases from J, leaving 16 bases between. The CDR3 sequence is CASGQGGSWNEQFF. CDR3 bases: TGTGCTAGTGGCCAAGGAGGGTCGTGGAATGAGCAGTTCTTC.

The chain carries TRBV28 and TRBJ1-2, with D unclear. With 5 bases removed from V and 3 bases from J, the gap between germline ends came to 13 bases. Germline assignment: CDR1 MDHEN and CDR2 SYDVKM. CDR3 length: 14 amino acids. The CDR3 region has the DNA TGTGCCAGCAGTCCTCGGTCCCGCTACTATGGCTACACCTTC. Amino acids: CASSPRSRYYGYTF.